The sequence of this TCR beta chain was determined in a study of cytomegalovirus exposure and HLA in healthy donors. Study-level results: An apparent linkage of common viral pathogens to several of the most significant clusters emerged in a later analysis.

The PCR employed 60 Vbeta primers together with 13 Jbeta primers. Using immunoSEQ multiplex PCR, the repertoire was profiled, and TCRdb retains in-frame clones only, with some absent. The table lists around 100,000 clones, about 83% of them singletons. Notes on this clone: What it binds is unknown.

The CDR3 runs to 15 residues. Between the trimmed V and J ends, which lost 0 bases and 7 bases, there was a span of 13 bases. Germline loops: CDR1 MNHEY, CDR2 SVGAGI. V is TRBV6-5 and J is TRBJ2-1, with D maybe TRBD1 (5 bases). Sequencing used PBMCs. The receptor's source is a female donor in good health and CMV-seropositive. The CDR3 region is CASSYSMSGLNEQFF. CDR3 nucleotide sequence: TGTGCCAGCAGTTACTCGATGTCAGGGCTAAATGAGCAGTTCTTC.